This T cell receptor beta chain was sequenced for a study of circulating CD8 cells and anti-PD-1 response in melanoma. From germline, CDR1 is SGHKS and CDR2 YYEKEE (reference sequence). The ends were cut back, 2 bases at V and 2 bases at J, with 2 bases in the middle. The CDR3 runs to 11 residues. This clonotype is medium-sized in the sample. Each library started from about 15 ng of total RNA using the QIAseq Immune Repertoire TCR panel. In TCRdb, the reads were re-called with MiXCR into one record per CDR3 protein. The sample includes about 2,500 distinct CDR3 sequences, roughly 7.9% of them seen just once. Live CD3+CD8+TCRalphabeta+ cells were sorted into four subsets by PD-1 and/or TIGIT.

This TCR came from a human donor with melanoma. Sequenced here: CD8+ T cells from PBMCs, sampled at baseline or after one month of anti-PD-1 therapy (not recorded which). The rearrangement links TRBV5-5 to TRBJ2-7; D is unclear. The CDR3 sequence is CASSLTYEQYF. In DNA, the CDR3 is TGTGCCAGCAGCTTAACCTACGAGCAGTACTTC.